The 20 T cell receptor beta chains below were found in one sample sequenced in a study of siplizumab effects on memory and regulatory T cells. Sequencing used immunoSEQ multiplex PCR; TCRdb keeps in-frame clones, though not all of them. This table has more than 75,000 clones, roughly 93% appearing once. The sequenced sample consisted of CD8+ T cells sorted from blood. Source of these receptors: a human donor in good health.

This chain uses TRBV14 with TRBJ2-3; D unclear. Trimming took off 1 base at V and 0 bases at J, with 2 bases between the two ends. CDR3 length: 13 amino acids. The V gene's germline CDR1 is SGHDN and CDR2 FVKESK. CDR3 in amino acids: CASSQGSTDTQYF. CDR3 nucleotide sequence: TGTGCCAGCAGCCAAGGAAGCACAGATACGCAGTATTTT.

The chain joins TRBV6-5 to TRBJ1-2; D gene uncertain. Germline lookup yields CDR1 MNHEY and CDR2 SVGAGI. This CDR3 is 15 amino acids long. The V end was cut by 0 bases, the J end by 5 bases, with 13 bases between. CDR3 sequence reads: CASSYSPASLYGYTF. The CDR3, as DNA: TGTGCCAGCAGTTACTCCCCCGCGTCCCTGTATGGCTACACCTTC.

The chain recombines TRBV29-1 with TRBJ2-1; D may correspond to TRBD1 or TRBD2 (5 bases each). CDR3 size: 16 residues. Germline CDR1 and CDR2: SQVTM and ANQGSEA. Deletions cut 0 bases from V and 4 bases from J, with 16 bases between. The CDR3 sequence: CSVEETPGWGYNEQFF. CDR3 sequence (DNA): TGCAGCGTTGAAGAAACACCGGGCTGGGGGTACAATGAGCAGTTCTTC.

In the case of this clone: Different DNA sequences within this sample yield the same CDR3. The rearrangement links TRBV7-6 to TRBJ2-1; 8 bases are a match to TRBD1. The CDR3 length is 14 residues. The V gene's germline CDR1 is SGHVS and CDR2 FNYEAQ. J was trimmed by 6 bases and V by 1 base; bases with no gene match: 2. Here the CDR3 reads CASSLGQGANEQFF. CDR3 bases: TGTGCCAGCAGCTTAGGGCAGGGGGCCAATGAGCAGTTCTTC.

The chain has TRBV6-1 and TRBJ2-7, with D perhaps TRBD2 (5 bases). The V end lost 7 bases, the J end lost 7 bases, and 11 bases lay between the germline ends. CDR3 length: 11 residues. In germline, CDR1 is MNHNS, CDR2 SASEGT. The CDR3 reads CASTQGGEQYF. The CDR3 DNA reads TGTGCCAGCACTCAAGGCGGGGAGCAGTACTTC.

V gene TRBV9 combines with J gene TRBJ1-4, with no clear D. This CDR3 has 15 amino acids. V was pared by 4 bases and J by 0 bases, with 10 bases between. The germline V gene has CDR1 SGDLS and CDR2 YYNGEE. The CDR3 spells CASSYDSATNEKLFF. CDR3 coding DNA: TGTGCCAGCAGCTACGACTCTGCAACTAATGAAAAACTGTTTTTT.

This rearrangement joins TRBV7-9 to TRBJ2-1; TRBD2 aligns across 7 bases. Germline CDR1 SEHNR, CDR2 FQNEAQ (reference sequence). The CDR3 has 16 residues. The junction had 17 bases not matched to a gene; V was cut back by 5 bases and J by 10 bases. The CDR3 nucleotides are TGTGCCAGCAGCCCCCTTCGGGCGGGAGAAGATTACGAGCAGTTCTTC. This sequence encodes CASSPLRAGEDYEQFF.

This chain links TRBV4-1 with TRBJ2-3; TRBD1 is a possible D gene (5 bases). Germline CDR1 MGHRA, CDR2 YSYEKL. The CDR3 length is 15 residues. V lost 2 bases and J 4 bases, leaving 13 bases between the germline ends. The DNA of the CDR3 is TGCGCCAGCAGCCAATACTACCCGACAGCAGATACGCAGTATTTT. Translating it yields CASSQYYPTADTQYF.

This chain joins TRBV6-1 and TRBJ1-5, with D tentatively TRBD1 (5 bases). Trimming removed 5 bases from V and 3 bases from J, with 14 bases in between. The CDR3 sequence is 15 residues long. Germline V CDR1 and CDR2: MNHNS, SASEGT. The CDR3 here is CASSLFLGDNQPQHF. In DNA form, the CDR3 reads TGTGCCAGCAGTTTGTTTCTGGGGGACAATCAGCCCCAGCATTTT.

CDR3 bases: TGTGCCAGTAGCGGGGACCTAAGGTACACCATATATTTT. Translated, it gives CASSGDLRYTIYF. This chain joins TRBV19 and TRBJ1-3, with D perhaps TRBD1 (5 bases). Germline V gene sequence: CDR1 LNHDA, CDR2 SQIVND (reference sequence). V shed 6 bases and J shed 8 bases, with 14 bases lying between them. There are 13 residues in the CDR3.

The V gene is TRBV19, the J gene TRBJ1-6; D is possibly TRBD1 (6 bases). The CDR3 has 15 residues. Deletions cut 3 bases from V and 7 bases from J, with 13 bases between. Germline-derived CDR1 and CDR2 are LNHDA and SQIVND (reference sequence). The CDR3 bases are TGTGCCAGTAGTATTGGGGGACAAAGAAATTCACCCCTCCACTTT. It specifies CASSIGGQRNSPLHF. Variable domain in full (rest from reference TRBV19 and TRBJ1-6): DGGITQSPKYLFRKEGQNVTLSCEQNLNHDAMYWYRQDPGQGLRLIYYSQIVNDFQKGDIAEGYSVSREKKESFPLTVTSAQKNPTAFYLCASSIGGQRNSPLHFGNGTRLTVT.

The rearrangement joins TRBV27 to TRBJ2-7; the match to TRBD1 covers 7 bases. This CDR3 has 14 residues. V lost 3 bases to trimming and J lost 2 bases; unmatched junction nucleotides: 4. CDR1 and CDR2 from the germline V gene are MNHEY and SMNVEV (reference sequence). The CDR3: CASSFLDRTYEQYF. The DNA of the CDR3 is TGTGCCAGCAGTTTCCTGGACAGGACCTACGAGCAGTACTTC.

The chain links TRBV4-1 to TRBJ2-7, with a tentative D call TRBD2 (6 bases). Trimming left V 0 bases short and J 3 bases short, with 12 bases between. The germline V gene encodes CDR1 MGHRA and CDR2 YSYEKL. The CDR3 is 15 amino acids. The CDR3 DNA reads as TGCGCCAGCAGCCAAGAGTGGGGGAGGTACTACGAGCAGTACTTC. It specifies CASSQEWGRYYEQYF.

J is TRBJ2-1 and V is TRBV10-2; TRBD2 might be the D (6 bases). The CDR3 runs to 13 residues. V was clipped by 7 bases and J by 5 bases, with 12 bases between them. CDR1 and CDR2 from the germline V gene are WSHSY and SAAADI. CDR3 nucleotide sequence: TGCGCCAGCACTCCGGGAGTTGACAATGAGCAGTTCTTC. As protein: CASTPGVDNEQFF.

Points on this clone: Compared with germline, one end of the junction differs, possibly owing to a read error. CDR3 DNA: TGTGCCAGCAGCCTAGCGGGGGACTTTGAGCAGTACTTC. Amino acids: CASSLAGDFEQYF. The rearrangement links TRBV7-9 to TRBJ2-7; TRBD2 matches 10 bases. The CDR3 contains 13 residues. Germline V CDR1 and CDR2: SEHNR, FQNEAQ (reference sequence).

The rearrangement uses TRBV18 and TRBJ1-3; possibly TRBD1 for D (5 bases). The germline V gene has CDR1 KGHSH and CDR2 LQKENI. The CDR3 extends over 16 amino acids. Between the trimmed V and J ends, which lost 2 bases and 0 bases, there was a span of 11 bases. The CDR3 here is CASSPGARPSGNTIYF. The CDR3 DNA reads TGTGCCAGCTCACCAGGGGCCAGACCCTCTGGAAACACCATATATTTT.

The chain links TRBV9 to TRBJ2-1; D is ambiguous. Germline CDR1 and CDR2: SGDLS and YYNGEE. CDR3 length: 14 amino acids. Trimming took off 4 bases at V and 4 bases at J, with 12 bases between the two ends. CDR3 nucleotide sequence: TGTGCCAGCAGCCCTTCGACCGAGTACAATGAGCAGTTCTTC. It specifies CASSPSTEYNEQFF.

As regards this clone: At one end the junction does not follow the germline gene, possibly because of a read error. The DNA for the CDR3 is TGTGCTAGCAGTCGACTAGCGGGGGAAGTGACCCAGTACTTC. Amino acid sequence: CASSRLAGEVTQYF. V gene TRBV7-7 combines with J gene TRBJ2-5; 12 nucleotides match TRBD2. This CDR3 spans 14 amino acids. Per the germline V gene, CDR1 is SSHAT and CDR2 is FNYEAQ (reference sequence).

The CDR3 nucleotides read TGTGCCAGCAGCTTAGCTTCCCGGGGAGCGTCTGCCGAGCAGTACTTC. This encodes CASSLASRGASAEQYF. The rearrangement uses TRBV7-9 and TRBJ2-7; possibly TRBD2 for D (5 bases). CDR1 and CDR2 from the germline V gene are SEHNR and FQNEAQ (reference sequence). This CDR3 is built from 16 residues. V was clipped by 0 bases and J by 6 bases, with 18 bases between them.

This chain uses TRBV27 with TRBJ2-7; TRBD1 agrees at 7 bases. V lost 4 bases, J lost 3 bases, and 6 bases stayed unmatched. CDR1 is MNHEY and CDR2 is SMNVEV in the germline V gene (reference sequence). The CDR3 has 14 residues. The CDR3 is CASSYDNRGYEQYF. Written as DNA, the CDR3 is TGTGCCAGCAGTTACGACAACAGGGGCTACGAGCAGTACTTC.